This TCR beta chain was sequenced for a study of cytomegalovirus exposure and HLA in healthy donors (dated by TCRdb to between 2016 and 2019). About the full investigation: An earlier analysis of 587 of the donors reported approximately 280 Gb of sequence data and 117 million unique TCR beta sequences obtained from around 170 million T cells. About 320 gigabases of sequencing data and approximately 85 million unique TCR sequences were included in an early release covering about 700 HLA-typed donors. Among the 398 genotyped donors, 75% to 90% belonged to the genetic ancestry cluster associated with self-reported Caucasian donors. The study aimed to test whether signatures of past pathogen exposure could be identified by cataloging public T cell receptors. Using immunosequencing, the study profiled T cell repertoires from 500 to 800 subjects and related those repertoires to cytomegalovirus serostatus. Along with the roughly 670-subject first cohort, a separate validation cohort of over a hundred different subjects was used. The study combined high-throughput TCR immunosequencing, statistical association of individual TCRs with disease status, and machine learning to predict cytomegalovirus infection status. In a later analysis, previously published TCR beta repertoires from more than 500 donors were re-analyzed and high-resolution HLA genotyping was added so that TCR occurrence patterns could be studied. In the later analysis, no new phenotypic data were used to find candidate immune exposures; instead, reliance was placed on TCR beta sequences and their occurrence across donors. In an earlier analysis of 587 of the donors, high-throughput TCR beta sequencing was used to judge whether each TCR beta V gene segment behaved as functional or pseudogenic. Donor age, sex, ethnicity and CMV serostatus were compiled alongside the repertoire data. In a later genetic analysis, genome-wide SNP genotypes for 398 of the 666 donors were used, and that subset was treated as a discovery cohort. All discovery cohort repertoires had been generated using a single sequencing platform. Both class I and class II loci were covered by HLA typing, at four-digit resolution. Typing coverage differed by locus: A, B, C, DRB1 and DQB1 were typed in about 629-630 donors, DQA1 in about 500, DPA1 in 606, and DPB1 in just under 480. Five DR-DQ haplotypes were treated as single units for association and clustering because of strong linkage in the cohort. Across approximately 400 genotyped donors of the cohort, an average of 235,054 unique TCR beta nucleotide sequences per donor were sequenced, and around 19% of those sequences were non-productive. General findings and caveats noted by the study authors: A further reported finding was that TCR beta sequences accurately predicted the HLA-A and HLA-B alleles for most subjects in the first cohort. Because the 87-base-pair reads could not distinguish some IMGT-functional V segments, including TRBV6-2 and TRBV6-3, those segments were excluded. In a later analysis, TCR association rates were found to vary across HLA loci, with the most associated TCRs seen for DRB1 alleles and the fewest for HLA-C alleles. In a later analysis, several top co-occurrence clusters were reported to appear linked to parvovirus B19, influenza, CMV and Epstein-Barr virus. Because some donors lacked HLA typing at each locus, the association tests relied only on the typed subset. A group of highly shared sequence variants was considered likely to be a technical artifact of the sequencing pipeline. In the study, 150 to 200 TCR beta chains were listed as associated with cytomegalovirus. In a later genetic analysis, fewer N-insertions in productive TCRs were reported among donors in an Asian-associated ancestry cluster than the roughly 640-donor mean. It was suggested by the authors that the approach could potentially be generalized to other disease states and immunological phenotypes. This cohort had only TCR beta chains sequenced, and the lack of alpha or paired-chain data limited which features could be detected. Linkage disequilibrium might explain the correlated functional status among segregating V segments, but an unknown experimental factor could not be ruled out. Assigning TCR associations to individual alleles was difficult when HLA alleles, especially DR and DQ, strongly co-occurred. In an earlier analysis of 450 to 750 of the donors, most TCR beta V segments appeared in productive rearrangements about 87% or about 30% of the time, broadly matching IMGT annotations. A later analysis associated approximately 17,000 TCR beta sequences with specific HLA alleles at a false discovery rate of 0.05. Most TCR sequences were observed very rarely across donors, whereas some public TCRs were present in many individuals. Cytomegalovirus status was reported to be diagnosed by the classifier with high specificity and sensitivity in both the original and validation cohorts. A later genetic analysis associated a missense DCLRE1C variant with V-gene and J-gene trimming of TCR beta chains, and an independent cohort replicated the association. CMV serostatus was the only immune exposure information available for the cohort. In vitro tests confirmed that three of the cytomegalovirus-associated TCR beta chains recognize cytomegalovirus antigens. In a later analysis, most CMV-associated TCR beta chains were found to appear HLA-restricted, with HLA associations seemingly driven largely by CMV exposure. Presence/absence analyses assumed roughly uniform sequencing depth across donors, an assumption that may not hold. A later analysis found that HLA-associated TCR beta chains were more clonally expanded and had lower generation probabilities than equally common non-associated chains. Because counts were too low, approximately 18 rarely observed V segments, including chromosome 9 orphons, were excluded from the earlier analysis of some 590 of the donors.

The CDR1 and CDR2 encoded by the germline V gene are SGHRS and YFSETQ. Its CDR3 holds 12 amino acids, cysteine through phenylalanine. Left in the record is the CDR3 DNA by itself, 36 bases read in frame from the first base. A distance of 9 bases separates the germline ends of V and J, which lose 4 bases and 8 bases respectively. To prepare the library, the immunoSEQ multiplex PCR assay was applied. For the multiplex PCR, a mixture combining 60 forward primers for TCR Vbeta segments and 13 reverse primers for TCR Jbeta segments was used. A multiplex PCR assay on genomic DNA amplified the CDR3 region of rearranged TCR beta genes. Amplified TCR beta libraries were sequenced as 87-base-pair reads on the Illumina HiSeq System. The paper's processing steps were these. Across the 666 repertoires, a later analysis counted roughly 84 million unique TCR beta chains, 9 million to 14 million of which were shared by at least two donors. Raw reads were error-corrected and collapsed into unique sequences by a nearest-neighbor algorithm in which closely related sequences were merged to remove PCR and sequencing errors. Alignment of CDR3 sequences to IMGT reference sequences was used to assign V, D and J gene segments. For a sequence to be retained, a match of at least six nucleotides was required to both a V gene segment and a J gene segment. Rearrangements were classified as productive when the CDR3 lacked stop codons and remained in frame with V and J, and all other rearrangements were classified as non-productive. Following IMGT convention, CDR3 was defined as the stretch from the second conserved V-encoded cysteine to the conserved J-encoded phenylalanine. The earlier analysis of 587 of the donors excluded sequences that lacked an unambiguous match to a single V gene segment. An earlier analysis of almost 600 of the donors classified V segments as functional when productive rearrangements were above 56.7% and as segregating when the standard deviation between donors was above 5%. To diagnose cytomegalovirus status from the catalog of TCR beta chain sequences, a statistical classification framework was built. In a later analysis, TCR nucleotide sequences were compared against IMGT/GENE-DB human TR gene sequences so that V and J genes could be assigned. Using the TCRdist pipeline, a later analysis assigned CDR3 sequences along with most-parsimonious VDJ recombination scenarios. In a later analysis, each TCR beta chain was defined by its CDR3 amino acid sequence together with its V-gene family, and reads without a unique V-gene family were excluded. A later analysis removed 592 highly shared, low-generation-probability nucleotide sequences to deal with suspected cross-contamination and a sequencing artifact. In a later analysis, a clonal expansion index was calculated for each public chain from normalized within-repertoire ranks of inferred template counts. In a later analysis, generation probabilities were computed using a VDJ recombination model fitted to out-of-frame rearrangements, and the results were checked against IGoR. Hypergeometric tests were used in a later analysis to score TCR-TCR, TCR-HLA and TCR-CMV co-occurrence, with a repertoire-size bias correction applied to the TCR pairs. In a later analysis, false discovery rates were estimated by permuting HLA or CMV assignments 20 times. In a later analysis, co-occurring TCRs were grouped using DBSCAN, and TCRdist sequence similarity was added for clustering within HLA-allele-positive subsets. Co-occurrence clustering excluded repertoires with fewer than 30,000 or more than 120,000 public chains, plus five with anomalous nucleotide sharing. The clones in this table, taken by TCRdb from immuneACCESS, are in-frame only. Not every clone is retained; where verified, under half of the shortfall comes from an unresolved V gene, and the cause of the rest is unknown. That table gives V, J and clone size, and the DNA gave D and trimming. The sample includes about 52,000 clones, with about 73% observed a single time. The leading ten clones occupy 2.5% to 3% of the sample.

With regard to this clone: Its antigen target is currently unknown. Base-call qualities are not available, and no considerably larger clone is one nucleotide away.

The cohort consisted of fewer than 700 healthy bone marrow donors. All cohort members were sampled while nominally healthy, although unrecorded immune exposures were likely present. The donor was CMV seronegative and belonged to the group of 352 seronegative cohort members. A peripheral blood sample was provided by each donor, and peripheral blood mononuclear cells were used for TCR beta sequencing. The Qiagen DNeasy Blood Extraction Kit was used to extract genomic DNA from the blood cell samples. The clonotype was recovered from a man aged 18 to 30 in good health and CMV-seronegative. The V and J segments used are TRBV5-1 and TRBJ1-4; the D segment could be TRBD1, given 6 matching bases. Sequenced material: PBMCs. The nucleotide sequence is given as TGCGCCAGCAGCACCCAGGGGGAAAAACTGTTTTTT. Its protein product is CASSTQGEKLFF.